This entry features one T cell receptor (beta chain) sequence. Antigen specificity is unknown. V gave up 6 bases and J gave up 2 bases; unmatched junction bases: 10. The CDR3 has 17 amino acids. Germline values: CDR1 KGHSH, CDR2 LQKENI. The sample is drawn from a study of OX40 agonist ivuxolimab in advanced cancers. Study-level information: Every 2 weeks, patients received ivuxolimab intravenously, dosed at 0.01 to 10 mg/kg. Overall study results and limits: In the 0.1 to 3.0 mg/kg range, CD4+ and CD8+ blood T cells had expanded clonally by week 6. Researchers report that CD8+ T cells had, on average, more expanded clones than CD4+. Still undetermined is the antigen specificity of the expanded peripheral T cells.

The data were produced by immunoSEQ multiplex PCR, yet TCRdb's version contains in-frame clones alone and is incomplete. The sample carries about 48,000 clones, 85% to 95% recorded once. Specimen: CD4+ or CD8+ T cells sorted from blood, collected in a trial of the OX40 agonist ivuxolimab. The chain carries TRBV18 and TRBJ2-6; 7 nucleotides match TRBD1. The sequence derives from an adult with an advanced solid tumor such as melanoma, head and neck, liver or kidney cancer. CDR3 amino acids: CASSQGEDRAGANVLTF. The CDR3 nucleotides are TGTGCCAGCTCGCAAGGGGAAGACAGGGCTGGGGCCAACGTCCTGACTTTC.